This TCR beta chain is drawn from a study of T-cell memory formation after mild COVID-19. TCRdb itself ran the 5' RACE reads through MiXCR, one entry per CDR3 protein. Here the sample spans roughly 620,000 distinct CDR3 sequences, approximately 19% being singletons. Sequencing was done on a sample of PBMCs or a T cell subset sorted from them (not recorded which). The source of this sequence is an adult woman who had mild COVID-19 (a few samples of this study predate the infection). Cell type and time point are not known.

CDR3 nucleotides: TGTGCCAGTAGTATCGTACTAGCGGTCTACAATGAGCAGTTCTTC. Translating gives CASSIVLAVYNEQFF. The gene calls are TRBV19 and TRBJ2-1; TRBD2 aligns across 8 bases. The length of the CDR3 is 15 residues. Trimming removed 3 bases from V and 3 bases from J; junction bases left unmatched: 4. Germline V gene sequence: CDR1 LNHDA, CDR2 SQIVND (reference sequence).